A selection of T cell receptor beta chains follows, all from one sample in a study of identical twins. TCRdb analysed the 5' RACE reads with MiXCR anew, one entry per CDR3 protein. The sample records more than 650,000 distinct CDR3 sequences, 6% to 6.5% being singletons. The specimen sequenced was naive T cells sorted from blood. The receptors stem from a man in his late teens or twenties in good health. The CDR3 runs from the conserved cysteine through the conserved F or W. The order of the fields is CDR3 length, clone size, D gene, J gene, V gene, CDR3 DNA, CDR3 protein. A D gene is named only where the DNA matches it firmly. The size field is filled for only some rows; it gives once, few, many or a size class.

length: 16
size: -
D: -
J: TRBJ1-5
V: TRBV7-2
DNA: TGTGCCAGCAGCTTTATCACAGGGATGGGAAATCAGCCCCAGCATTTT
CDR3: CASSFITGMGNQPQHF

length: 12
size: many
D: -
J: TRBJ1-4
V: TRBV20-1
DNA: TGCAGTGCCCTCCGGAGGGGTGAAAAACTGTTTTTT
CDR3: CSALRRGEKLFF

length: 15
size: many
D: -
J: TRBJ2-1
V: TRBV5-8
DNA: TGTGCCAGCACCCTGAGGCTAGTGCCCTACAATGAGCAGTTCTTC
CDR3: CASTLRLVPYNEQFF

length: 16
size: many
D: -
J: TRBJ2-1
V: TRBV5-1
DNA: TGCGCCAGCGGAGGGGACCCGGGACTTAGTGTCAATGAGCAGTTCTTC
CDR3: CASGGDPGLSVNEQFF

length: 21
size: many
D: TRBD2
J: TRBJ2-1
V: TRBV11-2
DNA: TGTGCCAGCAGCTTAGTGGGCCGCGGGACTAGCGGGACCGCCCTTTACAATGAGCAGTTCTTC
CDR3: CASSLVGRGTSGTALYNEQFF

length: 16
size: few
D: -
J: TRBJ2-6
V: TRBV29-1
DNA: TGCAGCGTCATAACAGTTAACGGTCCGGGGGCCAACGTCCTGACTTTC
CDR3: CSVITVNGPGANVLTF

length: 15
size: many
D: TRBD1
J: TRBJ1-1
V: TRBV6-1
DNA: TGTGCCAGCGGCAGACAGGGTCCCATGAACACTGAAGCTTTCTTT
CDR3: CASGRQGPMNTEAFF

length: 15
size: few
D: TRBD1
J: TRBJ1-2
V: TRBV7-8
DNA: TGTGCCAGCAGCTTGGTTGCGGGACAGACTTATGGCTACACCTTC
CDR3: CASSLVAGQTYGYTF

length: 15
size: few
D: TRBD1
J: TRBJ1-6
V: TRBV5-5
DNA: TGTGCCAGCAGCGGAAGACAGGGGGATAATTCACCCCTCCACTTT
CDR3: CASSGRQGDNSPLHF

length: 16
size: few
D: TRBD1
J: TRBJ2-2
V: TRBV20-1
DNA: TGCAGTGCTAGAGGTAGCGACAGGGTGAACACCGGGGAGCTGTTTTTT
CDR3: CSARGSDRVNTGELFF

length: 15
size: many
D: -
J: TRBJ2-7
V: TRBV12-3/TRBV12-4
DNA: TGTGCCAGCAGTTTTGGGTCCATCTCCCCCTACGAGCAGTACTTC
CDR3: CASSFGSISPYEQYF

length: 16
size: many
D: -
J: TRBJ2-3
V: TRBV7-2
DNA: TGTGCCAGCAGCTTACTAGCGGGACAGGGCACAGATACGCAGTATTTT
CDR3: CASSLLAGQGTDTQYF

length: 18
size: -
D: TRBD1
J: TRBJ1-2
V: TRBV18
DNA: TGTGCCAGCTCACCACCCGGGACAGGGTTTCGGGGAGCGGATGGCTACACCTTC
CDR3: CASSPPGTGFRGADGYTF

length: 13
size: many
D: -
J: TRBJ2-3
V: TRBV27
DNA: TGTGCCAGTCGTCAGGGGAACTCAGATACGCAGTATTTT
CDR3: CASRQGNSDTQYF

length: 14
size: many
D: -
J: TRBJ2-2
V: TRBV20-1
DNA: TGCAGTGCTAGAAGCCTAGCGAACACCGGGGAGCTGTTTTTT
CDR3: CSARSLANTGELFF

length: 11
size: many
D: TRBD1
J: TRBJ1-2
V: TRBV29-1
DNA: TGCAGCGAACGGACAGGGGTCGGCTACACCTTC
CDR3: CSERTGVGYTF